These 12 T cell receptor beta chains were all obtained from the same sample, sequenced in a study of shared clonotypes between healthy human individuals. Using immunoSEQ multiplex PCR, the repertoire was profiled, and TCRdb retains in-frame clones only, with some absent. The repertoire has about 1.1 million clones, approximately 78% of them found once; the top ten carry under 0.6%. Material: memory CD4+ T cells from PBMCs. As for subset: CD45RA-negative fraction. These receptors came from a man in his late teens or twenties in good health. Some clones in this sample may be carry-over from other donors' samples.

V usage is TRBV27 and J usage is TRBJ1-4; D unclear. CDR1 and CDR2 from the germline V gene are MNHEY and SMNVEV (reference sequence). CDR3 length: 14 amino acids. The V and J ends lost 3 bases and 6 bases respectively, with 11 bases between them. This chain's CDR3 is CASSFNPFYEKLFF. The CDR3 coding sequence is TGTGCCAGCAGTTTCAACCCTTTTTATGAAAAACTGTTTTTT.

As regards this clone: The same CDR3 arises from other DNA sequences in this sample as well. The J gene is TRBJ2-7, the V gene TRBV29-1, with a weak D call TRBD2 (6 bases). Germline V gene data show CDR1 as SQVTM and CDR2 as ANQGSEA. The CDR3 consists of 12 residues. Trimming shortened V by 4 bases and J by 4 bases, and 11 bases separated the two germline ends. The DNA for the CDR3 is TGCAGCGTTGGAGAGGGAGGATACGAGCAGTACTTC. It is translated as CSVGEGGYEQYF.

This rearrangement joins TRBV28 to TRBJ1-5; TRBD1 is a possible D gene (5 bases). Germline-derived CDR1 and CDR2 are MDHEN and SYDVKM. The CDR3 length is 16 residues. V was cut by 5 bases and J by 0 bases, with 14 bases left in between. The CDR3 DNA reads as TGTGCCAGCAGTCCTCTTTCGGGGCTTAGCAATCAGCCCCAGCATTTT. This sequence encodes CASSPLSGLSNQPQHF.

V is TRBV9 and J is TRBJ1-5; D might be TRBD1 (5 bases). CDR1 is SGDLS, CDR2 YYNGEE, per germline. The V gene lost 3 bases and the J gene lost 4 bases, with 11 bases spanning the gap. The CDR3 sequence is 14 residues long. CDR3 coding DNA: TGTGCCAGCAGCGACGGACACAGGAATCAGCCCCAGCATTTT. This translates into CASSDGHRNQPQHF.

The chain joins TRBV4-1 to TRBJ2-7; D may be TRBD1 (7 bases). This CDR3 is built from 15 residues. CDR1 is MGHRA and CDR2 is YSYEKL in the germline V gene. Trimming pared 4 bases from V and 2 bases from J, leaving 15 bases between. CDR3 sequence (DNA): TGCGCCAGCAGCCCAGGGGGGACTCTACCCTACGAGCAGTACTTC. Translation: CASSPGGTLPYEQYF.

The chain is built from TRBV5-1 and TRBJ1-2; 7 bases align to TRBD1. The trim removed 3 bases at V and 3 bases at J, leaving 17 bases unmatched. Per germline, CDR1 SGHRS and CDR2 YFSETQ. This CDR3 spans 18 amino acids. The CDR3 DNA reads as TGCGCCAGCAGCTCGGCCCGGGACAGTTCAAATTGGGACTATGGCTACACCTTC. Protein sequence: CASSSARDSSNWDYGYTF.

On this clone itself: The sample has other DNA sequences that encode this CDR3 too. V and J are TRBV28 and TRBJ1-1; no reliable D call. Germline V CDR1 and CDR2: MDHEN, SYDVKM. V lost 3 bases to trimming and J lost 1 base, with 6 bases between them. The CDR3 covers 13 residues. The CDR3 loop is CASSFSRNTEAFF. The CDR3 DNA sequence: TGTGCCAGCAGTTTCAGCCGGAACACTGAAGCTTTCTTT.

The rearrangement links TRBV7-7 to TRBJ2-3; tentative D call: TRBD2 (6 bases). The CDR3 sequence is 15 residues long. V dropped 5 bases and J dropped 4 bases, with 16 bases sitting between them. Germline V gene sequence: CDR1 SSHAT, CDR2 FNYEAQ (reference sequence). This CDR3 is CASSAGTPGADTQYF. For the CDR3, the DNA is TGTGCCAGCAGCGCCGGGACTCCTGGGGCAGATACGCAGTATTTT.

A few counts support this clone. V gene TRBV7-9 combines with J gene TRBJ2-3; D is tentatively TRBD1 or TRBD2 (5 bases each). Trimming removed 4 bases at V and 5 bases at J, with 16 bases between. This CDR3 is 15 amino acids long. Germline lookup yields CDR1 SEHNR and CDR2 FQNEAQ (reference sequence). The CDR3 region has the DNA TGTGCCAGCAGCTCCCGGGACCGGTCCCAAGATACGCAGTATTTT. Translation: CASSSRDRSQDTQYF.

There are a few counts of this clone. The chain couples TRBV6-1 to TRBJ2-3; 12 bases line up with TRBD2. Looked up from germline, CDR1 is MNHNS and CDR2 is SASEGT. The trim removed 6 bases at V and 2 bases at J, leaving 3 bases unmatched. The CDR3 sequence is 15 residues long. DNA for the CDR3: TGTGCCAGCAGCCGACTAGCGGGGGCCACAGATACGCAGTATTTT. Encoded protein: CASSRLAGATDTQYF.

The rearrangement uses TRBV10-3 and TRBJ2-1, with 12 bases aligning to TRBD2. Trimming cost V 2 bases and J 7 bases; bases outside gene matches: 6. Germline CDR1 and CDR2: ENHRY and SYGVKD. This CDR3 has 16 residues. The CDR3 protein is CAISEASGRAVNEQFF. CDR3 DNA sequence: TGTGCCATCAGTGAGGCTAGCGGGAGGGCCGTAAATGAGCAGTTCTTC.

This chain uses TRBV9 with TRBJ2-2, with D perhaps TRBD1 (5 bases). From germline, CDR1 is SGDLS and CDR2 YYNGEE. There are 14 residues in the CDR3. Trimming pared 3 bases from V and 3 bases from J, leaving 9 bases between. The CDR3 loop reads CASSAQGYTGELFF. CDR3 DNA: TGTGCCAGCAGCGCCCAGGGTTACACCGGGGAGCTGTTTTTT.